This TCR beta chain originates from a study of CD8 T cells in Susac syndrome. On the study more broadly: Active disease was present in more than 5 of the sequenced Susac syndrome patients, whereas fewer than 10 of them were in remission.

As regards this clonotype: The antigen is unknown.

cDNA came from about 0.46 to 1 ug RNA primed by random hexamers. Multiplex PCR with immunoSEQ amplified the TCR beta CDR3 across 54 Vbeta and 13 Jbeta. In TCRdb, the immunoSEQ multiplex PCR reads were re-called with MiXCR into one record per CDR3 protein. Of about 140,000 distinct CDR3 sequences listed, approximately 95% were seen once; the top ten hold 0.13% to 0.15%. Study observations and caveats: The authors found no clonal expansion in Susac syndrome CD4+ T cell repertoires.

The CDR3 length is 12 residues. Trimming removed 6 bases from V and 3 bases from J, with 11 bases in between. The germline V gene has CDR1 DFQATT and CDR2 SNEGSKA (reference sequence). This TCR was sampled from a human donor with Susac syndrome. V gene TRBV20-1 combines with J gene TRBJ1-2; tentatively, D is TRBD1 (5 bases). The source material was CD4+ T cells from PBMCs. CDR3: CSAIRGDYGYTF. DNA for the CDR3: TGCAGTGCCATTCGAGGGGACTATGGCTACACCTTC.